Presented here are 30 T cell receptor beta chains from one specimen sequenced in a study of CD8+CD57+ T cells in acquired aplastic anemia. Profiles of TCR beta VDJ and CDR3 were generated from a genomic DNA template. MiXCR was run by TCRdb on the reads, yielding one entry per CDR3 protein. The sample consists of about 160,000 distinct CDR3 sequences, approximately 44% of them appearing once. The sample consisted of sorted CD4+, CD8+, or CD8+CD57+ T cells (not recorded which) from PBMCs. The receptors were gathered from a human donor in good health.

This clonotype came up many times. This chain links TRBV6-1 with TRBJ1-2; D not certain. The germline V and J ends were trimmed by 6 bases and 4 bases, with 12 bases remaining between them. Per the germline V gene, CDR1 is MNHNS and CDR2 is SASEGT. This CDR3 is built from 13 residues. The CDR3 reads CASRPGISYGYTF. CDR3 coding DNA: TGTGCCAGCAGACCGGGGATTTCCTATGGCTACACCTTC.

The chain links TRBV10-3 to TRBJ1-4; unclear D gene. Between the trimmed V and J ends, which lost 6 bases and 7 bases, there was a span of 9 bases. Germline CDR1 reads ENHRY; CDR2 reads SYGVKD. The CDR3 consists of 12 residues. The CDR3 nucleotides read TGTGCCATCAGCGTGAACCTTGAAAAACTGTTTTTT. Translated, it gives CAISVNLEKLFF.

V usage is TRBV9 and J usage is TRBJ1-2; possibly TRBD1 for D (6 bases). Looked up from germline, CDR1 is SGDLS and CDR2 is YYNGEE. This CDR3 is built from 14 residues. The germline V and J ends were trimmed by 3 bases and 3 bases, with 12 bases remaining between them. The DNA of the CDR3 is TGTGCCAGCAGCGGGGGGGCAGTGTACTATGGCTACACCTTC. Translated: CASSGGAVYYGYTF.

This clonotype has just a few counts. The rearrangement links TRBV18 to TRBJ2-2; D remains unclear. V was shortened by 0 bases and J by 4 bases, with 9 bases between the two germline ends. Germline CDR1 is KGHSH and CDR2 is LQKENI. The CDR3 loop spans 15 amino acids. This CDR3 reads CASSPPRSLTGELFF. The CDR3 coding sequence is TGTGCCAGCTCACCACCGCGTAGCCTCACCGGGGAGCTGTTTTTT.

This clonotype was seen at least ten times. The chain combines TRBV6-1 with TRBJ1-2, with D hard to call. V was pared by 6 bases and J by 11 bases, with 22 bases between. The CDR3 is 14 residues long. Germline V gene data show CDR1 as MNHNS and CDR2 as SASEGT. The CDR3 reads CASRDPGGPPDYTF. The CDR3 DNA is TGTGCCAGCAGGGACCCTGGAGGGCCTCCGGATTACACCTTC.

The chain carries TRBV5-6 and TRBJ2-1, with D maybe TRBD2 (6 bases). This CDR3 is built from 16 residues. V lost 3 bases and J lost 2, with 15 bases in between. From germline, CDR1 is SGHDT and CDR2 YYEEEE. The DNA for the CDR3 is TGTGCCAGCAGCTCGGAACGGACTATAACCTACAATGAGCAGTTCTTC. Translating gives CASSSERTITYNEQFF. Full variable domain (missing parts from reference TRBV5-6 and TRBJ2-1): DAGVTQSPTHLIKTRGQQVTLRCSPKSGHDTVSWYQQALGQGPQFIFQYYEEEERQRGNFPDRFSGHQFPNYSSELNVNALLLGDSALYLCASSSERTITYNEQFFGPGTRLTVL.

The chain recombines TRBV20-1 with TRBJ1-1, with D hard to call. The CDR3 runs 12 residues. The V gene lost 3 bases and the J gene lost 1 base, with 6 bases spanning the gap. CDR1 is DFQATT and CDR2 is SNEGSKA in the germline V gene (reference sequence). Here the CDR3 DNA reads TGCAGTGCTAGGCGACAGAACACTGAAGCTTTCTTT. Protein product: CSARRQNTEAFF.

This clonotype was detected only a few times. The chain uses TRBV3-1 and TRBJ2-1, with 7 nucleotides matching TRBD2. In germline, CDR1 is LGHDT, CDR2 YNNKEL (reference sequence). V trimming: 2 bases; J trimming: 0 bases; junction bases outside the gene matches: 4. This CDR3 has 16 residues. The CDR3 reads CASSQPAGLSYNEQFF. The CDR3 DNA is TGTGCCAGCAGCCAACCAGCGGGACTCTCCTACAATGAGCAGTTCTTC.

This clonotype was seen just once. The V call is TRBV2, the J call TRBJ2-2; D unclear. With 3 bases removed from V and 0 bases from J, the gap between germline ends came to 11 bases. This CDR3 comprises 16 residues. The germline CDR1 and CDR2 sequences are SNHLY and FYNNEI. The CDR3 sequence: CASSDQQRPNTGELFF. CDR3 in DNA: TGTGCCAGCAGTGACCAACAGAGACCGAACACCGGGGAGCTGTTTTTT. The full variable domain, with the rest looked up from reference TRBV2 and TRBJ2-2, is EPEVTQTPSHQVTQMGQEVILRCVPISNHLYFYWYRQILGQKVEFLVSFYNNEISEKSEIFDDQFSVERPDGSNFTLKIRSTKLEDSAMYFCASSDQQRPNTGELFFGEGSRLTVL.

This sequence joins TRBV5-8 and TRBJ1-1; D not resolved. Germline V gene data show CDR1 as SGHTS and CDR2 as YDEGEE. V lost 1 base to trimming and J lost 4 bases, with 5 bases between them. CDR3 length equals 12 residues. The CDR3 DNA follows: TGTGCCAGCAGCTTGATTCGCACTGAAGCTTTCTTT. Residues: CASSLIRTEAFF.

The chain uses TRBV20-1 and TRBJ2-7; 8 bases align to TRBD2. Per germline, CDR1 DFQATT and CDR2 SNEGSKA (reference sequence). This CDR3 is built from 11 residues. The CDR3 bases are TGCAGCGGGAGGGGGGGCTACGAGCAGTACTTC. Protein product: CSGRGGYEQYF.

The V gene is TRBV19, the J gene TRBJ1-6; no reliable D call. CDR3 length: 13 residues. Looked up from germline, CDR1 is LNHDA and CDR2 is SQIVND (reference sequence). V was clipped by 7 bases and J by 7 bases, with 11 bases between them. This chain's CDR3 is CASTWTANSPLHF. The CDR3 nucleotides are TGTGCCAGTACCTGGACTGCGAATTCACCCCTCCACTTT.

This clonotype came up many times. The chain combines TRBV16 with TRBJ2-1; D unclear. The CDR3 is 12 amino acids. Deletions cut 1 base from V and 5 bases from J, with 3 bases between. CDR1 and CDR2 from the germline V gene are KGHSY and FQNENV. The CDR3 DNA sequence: TGTGCCAGCAGCCAATGGGACAATGAGCAGTTCTTC. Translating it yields CASSQWDNEQFF.

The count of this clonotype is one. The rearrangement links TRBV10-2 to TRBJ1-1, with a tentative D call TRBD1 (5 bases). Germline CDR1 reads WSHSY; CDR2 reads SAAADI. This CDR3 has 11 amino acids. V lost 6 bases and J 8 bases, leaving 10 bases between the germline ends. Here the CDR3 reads CASRTGGEAFF. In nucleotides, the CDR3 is TGCGCCAGCAGGACCGGGGGAGAAGCTTTCTTT.

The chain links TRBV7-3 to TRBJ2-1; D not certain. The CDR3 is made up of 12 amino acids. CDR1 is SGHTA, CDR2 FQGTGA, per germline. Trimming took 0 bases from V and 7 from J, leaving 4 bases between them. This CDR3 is CASSLTRNEQFF. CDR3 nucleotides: TGTGCCAGCAGCTTAACGCGGAATGAGCAGTTCTTC.

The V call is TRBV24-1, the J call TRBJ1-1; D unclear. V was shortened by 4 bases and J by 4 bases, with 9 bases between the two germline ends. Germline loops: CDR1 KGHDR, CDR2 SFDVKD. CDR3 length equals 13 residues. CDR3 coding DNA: TGTGCCACCAGTGAAGATCGGTTCACTGAAGCTTTCTTT. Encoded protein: CATSEDRFTEAFF.

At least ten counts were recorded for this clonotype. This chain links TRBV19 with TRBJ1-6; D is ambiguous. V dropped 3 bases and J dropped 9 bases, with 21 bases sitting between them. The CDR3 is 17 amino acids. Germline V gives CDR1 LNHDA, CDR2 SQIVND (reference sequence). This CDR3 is CASSMDSTGILGSPLHF. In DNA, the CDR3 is TGTGCCAGTAGTATGGATTCCACGGGAATCCTAGGTTCACCCCTCCACTTT. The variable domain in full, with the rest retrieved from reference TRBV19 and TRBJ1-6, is DGGITQSPKYLFRKEGQNVTLSCEQNLNHDAMYWYRQDPGQGLRLIYYSQIVNDFQKGDIAEGYSVSREKKESFPLTVTSAQKNPTAFYLCASSMDSTGILGSPLHFGNGTRLTVT.

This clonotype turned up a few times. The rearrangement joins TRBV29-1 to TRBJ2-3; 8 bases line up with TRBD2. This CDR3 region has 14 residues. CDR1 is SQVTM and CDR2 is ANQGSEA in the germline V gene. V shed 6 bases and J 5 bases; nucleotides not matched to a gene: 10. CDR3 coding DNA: TGCAGCGTGGCCAGCGGGGGAGGAGTAGATACGCAGTATTTT. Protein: CSVASGGGVDTQYF.

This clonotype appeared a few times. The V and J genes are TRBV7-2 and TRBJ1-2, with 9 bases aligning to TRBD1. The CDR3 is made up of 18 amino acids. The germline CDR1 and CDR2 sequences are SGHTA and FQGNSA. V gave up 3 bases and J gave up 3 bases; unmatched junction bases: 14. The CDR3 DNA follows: TGTGCCAGCAGCTTGGGGGACAGGGTGGCGGGGGGGGACTATGGCTACACCTTC. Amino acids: CASSLGDRVAGGDYGYTF. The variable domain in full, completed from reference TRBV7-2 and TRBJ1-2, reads GAGVSQSPSNKVTEKGKDVELRCDPISGHTALYWYRQSLGQGLEFLIYFQGNSAPDKSGLPSDRFSAERTGGSVSTLTIQRTQQEDSAVYLCASSLGDRVAGGDYGYTFGSGTRLTVV.

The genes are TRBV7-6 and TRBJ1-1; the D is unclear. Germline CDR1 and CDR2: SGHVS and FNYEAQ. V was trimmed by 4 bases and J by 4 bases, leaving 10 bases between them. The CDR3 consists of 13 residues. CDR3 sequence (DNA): TGTGCCAGCAGCTCCGGAATCGGCACTGAAGCTTTCTTT. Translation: CASSSGIGTEAFF.

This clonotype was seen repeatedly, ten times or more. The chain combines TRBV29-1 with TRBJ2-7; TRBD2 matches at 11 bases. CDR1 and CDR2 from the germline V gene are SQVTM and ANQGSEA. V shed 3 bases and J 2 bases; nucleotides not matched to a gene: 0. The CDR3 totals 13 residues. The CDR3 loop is CSVETSGAYEQYF. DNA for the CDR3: TGCAGCGTTGAGACTAGCGGGGCCTACGAGCAGTACTTC.

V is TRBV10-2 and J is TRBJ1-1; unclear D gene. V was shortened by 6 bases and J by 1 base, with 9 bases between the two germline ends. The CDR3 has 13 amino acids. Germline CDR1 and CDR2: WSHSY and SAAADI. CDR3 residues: CASSGDTNTEAFF. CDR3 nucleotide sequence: TGCGCCAGCAGCGGTGACACGAACACTGAAGCTTTCTTT.

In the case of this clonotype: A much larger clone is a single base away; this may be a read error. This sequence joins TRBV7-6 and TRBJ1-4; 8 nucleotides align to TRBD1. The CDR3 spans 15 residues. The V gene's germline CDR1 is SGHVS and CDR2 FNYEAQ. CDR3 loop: CASSSYRGSNEKLLF. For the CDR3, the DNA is TGTGCCAGCAGCTCGTACAGGGGGTCAAATGAAAAACTGCTTTTT.

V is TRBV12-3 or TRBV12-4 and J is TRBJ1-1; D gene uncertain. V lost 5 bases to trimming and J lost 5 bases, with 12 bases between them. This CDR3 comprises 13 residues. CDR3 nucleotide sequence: TGTGCCAGCAGTCTCACTCCCCAGACTGAAGCTTTCTTT. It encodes CASSLTPQTEAFF.

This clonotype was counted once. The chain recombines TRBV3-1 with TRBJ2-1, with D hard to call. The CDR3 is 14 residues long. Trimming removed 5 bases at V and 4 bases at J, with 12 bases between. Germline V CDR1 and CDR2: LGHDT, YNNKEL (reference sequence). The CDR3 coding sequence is TGTGCCAGCAGCGCAGACTTGGCGTACAATGAGCAGTTCTTC. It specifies CASSADLAYNEQFF.

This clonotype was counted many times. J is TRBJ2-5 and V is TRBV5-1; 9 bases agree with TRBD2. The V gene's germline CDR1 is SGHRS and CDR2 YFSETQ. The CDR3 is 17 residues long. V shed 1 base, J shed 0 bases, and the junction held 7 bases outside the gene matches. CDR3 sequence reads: CASSLKTSGFYQETQYF. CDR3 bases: TGCGCCAGCAGCTTGAAGACTAGCGGATTCTACCAAGAGACCCAGTACTTC.

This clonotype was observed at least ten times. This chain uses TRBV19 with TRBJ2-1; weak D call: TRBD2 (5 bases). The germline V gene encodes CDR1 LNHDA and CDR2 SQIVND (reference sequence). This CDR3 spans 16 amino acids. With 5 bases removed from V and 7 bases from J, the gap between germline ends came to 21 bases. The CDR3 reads CASSPAGVKGRNEQFF. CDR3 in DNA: TGTGCCAGTAGTCCGGCGGGCGTAAAAGGTCGGAATGAGCAGTTCTTC.

CDR3 bases: TGTGCCAGCAGGGTAGGGGGAGTAGGTTCACCCCTCCACTTT. This sequence encodes CASRVGGVGSPLHF. J is TRBJ1-6 and V is TRBV2, with a weak D call TRBD1 (6 bases). The germline V and J ends were trimmed by 6 bases and 9 bases, with 15 bases remaining between them. The CDR3 extends over 14 amino acids. The germline CDR1 and CDR2 sequences are SNHLY and FYNNEI.

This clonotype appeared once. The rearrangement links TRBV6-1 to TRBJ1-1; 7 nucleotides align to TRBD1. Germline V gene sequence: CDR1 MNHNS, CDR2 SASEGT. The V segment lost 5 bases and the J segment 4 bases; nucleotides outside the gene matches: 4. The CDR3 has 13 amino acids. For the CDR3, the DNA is TGTGCCAGCAGTAAACAGGGGACCACTGAAGCTTTCTTT. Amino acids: CASSKQGTTEAFF.

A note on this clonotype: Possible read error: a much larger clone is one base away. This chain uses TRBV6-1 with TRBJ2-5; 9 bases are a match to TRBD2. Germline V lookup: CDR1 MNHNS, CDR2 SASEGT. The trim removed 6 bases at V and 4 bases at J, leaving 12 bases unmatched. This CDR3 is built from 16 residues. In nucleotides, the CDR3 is TGTGCCAGCAGCGGGACTAGCAGGAGGTGGGGAGAGACCCAGTACTTC. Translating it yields CASSGTSRRWGETQYF.